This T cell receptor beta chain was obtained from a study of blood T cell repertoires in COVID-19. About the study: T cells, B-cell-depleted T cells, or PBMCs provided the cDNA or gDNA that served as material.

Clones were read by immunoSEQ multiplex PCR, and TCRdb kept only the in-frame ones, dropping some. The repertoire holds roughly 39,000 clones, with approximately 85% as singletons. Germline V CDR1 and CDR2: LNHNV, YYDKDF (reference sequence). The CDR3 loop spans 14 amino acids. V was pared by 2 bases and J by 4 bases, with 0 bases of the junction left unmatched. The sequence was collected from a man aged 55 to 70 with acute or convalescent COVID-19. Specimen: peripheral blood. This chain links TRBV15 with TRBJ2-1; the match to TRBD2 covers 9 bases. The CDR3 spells CATSRLAGYNEQFF. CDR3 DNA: TGTGCCACCAGCAGACTAGCGGGGTACAATGAGCAGTTCTTC. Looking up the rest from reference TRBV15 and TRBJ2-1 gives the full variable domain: DAMVIQNPRYQVTQFGKPVTLSCSQTLNHNVMYWYQQKSSQAPKLLFHYYDKDFNNEADTPDNFQSRRPNTSFCFLDIRSPGLGDTAMYLCATSRLAGYNEQFFGPGTRLTVL.